The rows below give T cell receptor beta chains drawn from one sample of a study of OX40 agonist ivuxolimab in advanced cancers. Generated by immunoSEQ multiplex PCR, the TCRdb table keeps only in-frame clones and is missing some. The profile shows over 80,000 clones, 75% to 95% of them singletons. The sample consisted of CD4+ or CD8+ T cells sorted from blood, taken in a trial of the OX40 agonist ivuxolimab. These receptor sequences come from an adult with an advanced solid tumor such as melanoma, head and neck, liver or kidney cancer. Both conserved end residues are part of each CDR3. A D gene is named only where the DNA matches it firmly. Clone sizes are given selectively: once, few, many, or a class where the clone is expanded.

>few|TRBV4-3|TRBJ2-5|TRBD2
TGCGCCAGCAGCTGGCTAGCGGGGGCAACCCAGTACTTC
CASSWLAGATQYF
>-|TRBV6-6|TRBJ2-5|TRBD1
TGTGCCAGCAGGGTCCACGGGCAGGGGGCTGAAGAGACCCAGTACTTC
CASRVHGQGAEETQYF
>-|TRBV4-1|TRBJ1-2|-
TGCGCCAGCAGCCAAGAGAGAGGACCTGACTATGGCTACACCTTC
CASSQERGPDYGYTF
>-|TRBV5-1|TRBJ2-3|TRBD1
TGCGCCAGCAGCTTGGACCCTACGGGACAGTACACAGATACGCAGTATTTT
CASSLDPTGQYTDTQYF
>once|TRBV6-1|TRBJ1-5|-
TGTGCCAGCAACAGGGACGGAGGCAATCAGCCCCAGCATTTT
CASNRDGGNQPQHF
>-|TRBV11-3|TRBJ2-7|TRBD2
TGTGCCAGCAGCGTAGCGGGAGGCTCGTACGAGCAGTACTTC
CASSVAGGSYEQYF
>-|TRBV19|TRBJ1-3|TRBD1
TGTGCCAGTAAGGAGGACAGGTCGGTTATGGAGAGCACCATATATTTT
CASKEDRSVMESTIYF
>-|TRBV2|TRBJ2-1|TRBD2
TGTGCCAGCAGTCGACATGATCTCCGGGACTATAGCTCCTACAATGAGCAGTTCTTC
CASSRHDLRDYSSYNEQFF
>-|TRBV15|TRBJ2-1|-
TGTGCCACCAGCTGGAGTGGGGTAACCTCCTACAATGAGCAGTTCTTC
CATSWSGVTSYNEQFF
>-|TRBV9|TRBJ2-2|-
TGTGCCAGCAGCGTAGATCTTTCCGGGGAGCTGTTTTTT
CASSVDLSGELFF
>-|TRBV23-1|TRBJ1-1|-
TGCGCCAGCACCTTGGACGGGAACACTGAAGCTTTCTTT
CASTLDGNTEAFF
>-|TRBV18|TRBJ2-7|-
TGTGCCAGCTCAGTCTTAGGGGCGGTTTACGAGCAGTACTTC
CASSVLGAVYEQYF
>-|TRBV21-1|TRBJ2-3|-
TGTGCCAGCAGCCACTGGAGTGGGTCTAGCGGGAGCCTCGATACGCAGTATTTT
CASSHWSGSSGSLDTQYF
>-|TRBV6-6|TRBJ2-7|-
TGTGCCAGCAGCCACGAGGGGGGGCCCTACGAGCAGTACTTC
CASSHEGGPYEQYF
>-|TRBV27|TRBJ2-7|TRBD2
TGTGCCAGCAGCCAATGGACTAGCGGGAGAATGTCCTACGAGCAGTACTTC
CASSQWTSGRMSYEQYF